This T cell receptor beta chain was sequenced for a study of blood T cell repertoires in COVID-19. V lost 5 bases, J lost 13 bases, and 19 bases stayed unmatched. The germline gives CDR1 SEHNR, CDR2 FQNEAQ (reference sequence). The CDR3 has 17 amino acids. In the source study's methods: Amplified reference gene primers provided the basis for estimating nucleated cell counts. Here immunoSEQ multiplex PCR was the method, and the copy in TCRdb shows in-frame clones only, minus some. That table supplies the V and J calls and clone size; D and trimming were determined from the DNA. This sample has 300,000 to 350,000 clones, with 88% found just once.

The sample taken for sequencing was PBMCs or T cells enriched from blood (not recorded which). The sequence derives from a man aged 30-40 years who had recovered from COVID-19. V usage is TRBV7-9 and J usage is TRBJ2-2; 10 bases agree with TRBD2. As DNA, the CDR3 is TGTGCCAGCAGCCCGAGAAGTACTAGCGGGGCCCACCGGTGGCTGTTTTTT. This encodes CASSPRSTSGAHRWLFF. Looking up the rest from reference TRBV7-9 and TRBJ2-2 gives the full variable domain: DTGVSQNPRHKITKRGQNVTFRCDPISEHNRLYWYRQTLGQGPEFLTYFQNEAQLEKSRLLSDRFSAERPKGSFSTLEIQRTEQGDSAMYLCASSPRSTSGAHRWLFFGEGSRLTVL.